This is a list of T cell receptor beta chains from one sample in a study of Ad26.COV2.S vaccination and SARS-CoV-2 variants. Assay: immunoSEQ multiplex PCR; the TCRdb copy retains only in-frame clones and omits some. The profile shows about 350,000 clones, about 88% of them singletons. The source was peripheral blood, collected in a trial of Ad26.COV2.S vaccine versus placebo. The receptors come from a person between 18 and 65 years old who received the Ad26.COV2.S COVID-19 vaccine or a placebo. CDR3s include the opening cysteine and the closing phenylalanine or tryptophan. Each record gives: V gene, clone size, J gene, D gene, CDR3 DNA, CDR3 protein. A D gene is named only where the DNA matches it firmly. Where a row states a size, it is once, few, many or the class of an expanded clone; other rows omit it.

>TRBV7-9|-|TRBJ2-5|-
TGTGCCAGCAGCTTAGATGGAGTCCAAGAGACCCAGTACTTC
CASSLDGVQETQYF
>TRBV10-3|-|TRBJ2-7|TRBD2
TGTGCCATCAGTGAGTCGGGGAGGGACGAGCAGTACTTC
CAISESGRDEQYF
>TRBV10-3|-|TRBJ1-3|-
TGTGCCATCAAAATGGGGTCGCGGGGCAACACCATATATTTT
CAIKMGSRGNTIYF
>TRBV10-1|-|TRBJ2-2|-
TGCGCCAGCCAGGGGGGAGCGAACACCGGGGAGCTGTTTTTT
CASQGGANTGELFF
>TRBV4-1|few|TRBJ2-7|-
TGCGCCAGCAGCCCGCTATATGGACGGAACTACGAGCAGTACTTC
CASSPLYGRNYEQYF
>TRBV7-2|-|TRBJ1-2|TRBD1
TGTGCCAGCAGCCTGGACAGGGGGCTAGTTGGCTACACCTTC
CASSLDRGLVGYTF
>TRBV7-9|-|TRBJ2-2|-
TGTGCCAGCAGCACGACGCGGCTAGCCGGGGAGCTGTTTTTT
CASSTTRLAGELFF
>TRBV7-8|few|TRBJ1-1|-
TGTGCCAGCAGCTTAAGAGGGGAGACTGAAGCTTTCTTT
CASSLRGETEAFF
>TRBV4-3|-|TRBJ1-1|TRBD1
TGCGCCAGCAGCCAAGAGACAGGGCGCGGCACTGAAGCTTTCTTT
CASSQETGRGTEAFF
>TRBV5-1|-|TRBJ2-3|-
TGCGCCAGCTTAGGGGGTACAGATACGCAGTATTTT
CASLGGTDTQYF
>TRBV2|-|TRBJ1-5|-
TGTGCCAGCAGAGTCAGGGGCCAGCCCCAGCATTTT
CASRVRGQPQHF
>TRBV3-1/TRBV3-2|once|TRBJ1-3|-
TGTGCCAGCAGCCAACGGGCAGCTGGAGGAAACACCATATATTTT
CASSQRAAGGNTIYF
>TRBV27|-|TRBJ2-7|TRBD2
TGTGCCAGCAGTCCGCTAGCGGGGACCTACGTGCAGTACTTC
CASSPLAGTYVQYF
>TRBV18|-|TRBJ2-7|-
TGTGCCAGCTCACAGGGCAGCAGCTACGAGCAGTACTTC
CASSQGSSYEQYF
>TRBV18|-|TRBJ2-7|TRBD1
TGTGCCAGCTCACCAGGGACAGGGGCTATCTACGAGCAGTACTTC
CASSPGTGAIYEQYF
>TRBV2|-|TRBJ1-5|-
TGTGCCAGCAGTGGGGGGGCCGAGCAGCCCCAGCATTTT
CASSGGAEQPQHF
>TRBV27|few|TRBJ2-5|TRBD1
TGTGCCAGCAGTCCACTGCTGACAGGGGGCCAGACCCAGTACTTC
CASSPLLTGGQTQYF
>TRBV19|-|TRBJ2-7|-
TGTGCCAGTAGTATAGGGTCAGGGGAAACAATCGAGCAGTACTTC
CASSIGSGETIEQYF
>TRBV7-2|-|TRBJ1-1|-
TGTGCCAGCAGCTTTAAAGGAGGGACTGAAGCTTTCTTT
CASSFKGGTEAFF
>TRBV6-5|-|TRBJ1-1|-
TGTGCCAGCAGGAGGAGGGCTTTGAACACTGAAGCTTTCTTT
CASRRRALNTEAFF
>TRBV5-6|-|TRBJ1-4|-
TGTGCCAGCAGCTTGGGGGACGGAACAACTAATGAAAAACTGTTTTTT
CASSLGDGTTNEKLFF
>TRBV19|-|TRBJ2-3|TRBD2
TGTGCCAGTAGGAGCTCGGGACTAGCGTCTAGCACAGATACGCAGTATTTT
CASRSSGLASSTDTQYF
>TRBV5-1|-|TRBJ2-3|TRBD1
TGCGCCAGCAGGCCTCAGGGGGCAGATACGCAGTATTTT
CASRPQGADTQYF
>TRBV29-1|-|TRBJ2-3|TRBD2
TGCAGCGTCTCCGAGGGAGGGCAGAGCACAGATACGCAGTATTTT
CSVSEGGQSTDTQYF
>TRBV5-8|once|TRBJ2-1|-
TGTGCCAGCAGCAACCGGGACGGATATTACAATGAGCAGTTCTTC
CASSNRDGYYNEQFF
>TRBV6-6|-|TRBJ2-5|-
TGTGCCAGCAGTTACCCGGGGCCCCAAGAGACCCAGTACTTC
CASSYPGPQETQYF
>TRBV24-1|-|TRBJ2-1|-
TGTGCCACCGGGTCCCATATGAGAGCATACAATGAGCAGTTCTTC
CATGSHMRAYNEQFF
>TRBV6-5|-|TRBJ2-7|TRBD1
TGTGCCAGCAGTTACTCGGGACAGGGGTTCTCCGAGCAGTACTTC
CASSYSGQGFSEQYF
>TRBV7-2|-|TRBJ2-7|-
TGTGCCAGCAGTCCCAGTTCCTACGAGCAGTACTTC
CASSPSSYEQYF
>TRBV2|-|TRBJ2-1|TRBD1
TGTGCCAGCAGTGATAGGACAGGGGCCGGTGAGCAGTTCTTC
CASSDRTGAGEQFF
>TRBV4-1|once|TRBJ1-5|TRBD1
TGCGCCAGCAGCCACTCAGGGGGCGCAGATCAGCCCCAGCATTTT
CASSHSGGADQPQHF
>TRBV27|-|TRBJ2-5|TRBD1
TGTGCCAGCCAGCAGTTCCCACAGGGGGCGGTTGAGACCCAGTACTTC
CASQQFPQGAVETQYF
>TRBV7-2|-|TRBJ2-1|TRBD2
TGTGCCAGCAGCTTAGCCGGACTAGCGGGGTACAATGAGCAGTTCTTC
CASSLAGLAGYNEQFF
>TRBV18|-|TRBJ2-7|-
TGTGCCAGCTCACCAATAGGGACGGGTATCGCCTACGAGCAGTACTTC
CASSPIGTGIAYEQYF
>TRBV24-1|-|TRBJ2-1|-
TGTGCCACCAGTGCGGCAGGGTGGGATGAGCAGTTCTTC
CATSAAGWDEQFF
>TRBV6-5|-|TRBJ2-3|-
TGTGCCAGCAGTTACTCGCTGTCTGCAGATACGCAGTATTTT
CASSYSLSADTQYF
>TRBV4-3|-|TRBJ2-7|-
TGCGCCAGCAGCCAAGAATTCGCGGGGCTAGAGCAGTACTTC
CASSQEFAGLEQYF
>TRBV5-4|-|TRBJ1-2|-
TGTGCCAGCAGCTCGCGGGGTTATGGCTACACCTTC
CASSSRGYGYTF
>TRBV5-6|-|TRBJ2-5|-
TGTGCCACCCAAAAAGGGGAGGAGACCCAGTACTTC
CATQKGEETQYF
>TRBV5-1|-|TRBJ2-3|-
TGCGCCAGCAGCTTGGTTGGCGGTTCTAGCACAGATACGCAGTATTTT
CASSLVGGSSTDTQYF
>TRBV19|-|TRBJ2-7|TRBD2
TGTGCCAGTAGTAGTGGCGGGGGGGCGCGGGAGCAGTACTTC
CASSSGGGAREQYF
>TRBV18|-|TRBJ2-1|-
TGTGCCAGCTCACACTCTTACAATGAGCAGTTCTTC
CASSHSYNEQFF
>TRBV7-9|-|TRBJ2-3|-
TGTGCCAGCAGCCGGCTTCCACGAACAGATACGCAGTATTTT
CASSRLPRTDTQYF
>TRBV12-3/TRBV12-4|-|TRBJ1-3|-
TGTGCCAGCAGTTTAAGGGCCGACACCATATATTTT
CASSLRADTIYF
>TRBV5-1|-|TRBJ2-1|-
TGCGCCAGCAGACCTACCATGGATGAGCAGTTCTTC
CASRPTMDEQFF
>TRBV6-5|-|TRBJ2-2|-
TGTGCCAGCAGGCGCGGTCTTTATAACACCGGGGAGCTGTTTTTT
CASRRGLYNTGELFF
>TRBV10-1|-|TRBJ2-5|TRBD1
TGCGCCAGCGCGGGGGAAATACAGGGGGCGGGGGAGACCCAGTACTTC
CASAGEIQGAGETQYF
>TRBV28|-|TRBJ2-7|TRBD2
TGTGCCAGCACTCCGGGGGGACTCTCCTACGAGCAGTACTTC
CASTPGGLSYEQYF
>TRBV12-3/TRBV12-4|few|TRBJ2-7|-
TGTGCCAGCAGTCAGGAGGCCGCCAAGCAGTACTTC
CASSQEAAKQYF
>TRBV3-1/TRBV3-2|-|TRBJ2-2|-
TGTGCCAGCAGAGGTGGAGACAAACTCACCGGGGAGCTGTTTTTT
CASRGGDKLTGELFF
>TRBV6-2/TRBV6-3|-|TRBJ2-5|TRBD2
TGTGCCAGCAGTTGGACTAGCGGGACCCAAGAGACCCAGTACTTC
CASSWTSGTQETQYF
>TRBV4-3|-|TRBJ2-1|TRBD2
TGCGCCAGCAGCCAAGATCACCTAGCGGGGGGTGAGCAGTTCTTC
CASSQDHLAGGEQFF
>TRBV19|-|TRBJ2-4|TRBD2
TGTGCCACTCAACGGGGGGACTCGAACATTCAGTACTTC
CATQRGDSNIQYF
>TRBV5-5|-|TRBJ2-7|TRBD1
TGTGCCAGCAGCTTGGGGGACAGACCCTACGAGCAGTACTTC
CASSLGDRPYEQYF